The 25 T cell receptor beta chains below come from one sample, sequenced in a study of T cells in Graves' hyperthyroidism and ophthalmopathy. The source material, RNA transcripts, was used to amplify TCR beta CDR3 regions. When the TCR CDR3 underwent first-round RT-PCR, the HTBI primer set was used. A single record per CDR3 protein comes from TCRdb applying MiXCR to the multiplex PCR reads. Of 500,000 to 800,000 distinct CDR3 sequences in the sample, just under 45% were seen once. The sequenced material came from peripheral blood or thyroid tissue (not recorded which). Receptors were obtained from an adult man with Graves' disease, either hyperthyroidism or ophthalmopathy (not recorded which).

The table lists this clonotype with a few counts. CDR3 DNA sequence: TGTGCCAGCAGTACTTTACAGGGGGCAGGTGGCTACACCTTC. This codes for CASSTLQGAGGYTF. The V gene is TRBV2, the J gene TRBJ1-2; TRBD1 matches 9 bases. Germline CDR1 reads SNHLY; CDR2 reads FYNNEI. The CDR3 is 14 residues long. J was trimmed by 7 bases and V by 5 bases; bases with no gene match: 8.

In this sample, this clonotype turned up a few times. This chain links TRBV7-9 with TRBJ1-2; D gene ambiguous. This CDR3 is 13 amino acids long. CDR1 and CDR2 from the germline V gene are SEHNR and FQNEAQ (reference sequence). The V end was cut by 5 bases, the J end by 8 bases, with 15 bases between. CDR3: CASSLPGVGGYTF. The CDR3 nucleotides read TGTGCCAGCAGCCTCCCGGGTGTGGGGGGCTACACCTTC.

This clonotype was recorded a few times. The J gene is TRBJ1-1, the V gene TRBV7-2; tentatively, D is TRBD1 (6 bases). V was trimmed by 2 bases and J by 4 bases, leaving 11 bases between them. This CDR3 region has 14 residues. Germline V gives CDR1 SGHTA, CDR2 FQGNSA. CDR3 in amino acids: CASSLKQGSTEAFF. CDR3 DNA sequence: TGTGCCAGCAGCTTAAAACAGGGCAGCACTGAAGCTTTCTTT.

This clonotype came up once. A much larger clone differs by one base, so this may be a read error. The chain links TRBV10-3 to TRBJ2-7; the match to TRBD2 covers 8 bases. The CDR3 runs to 14 residues. CDR1 and CDR2 from the germline V gene are ENHRY and SYGVKD. V was pared by 6 bases and J by 0 bases, with 4 bases of the junction left unmatched. CDR3 protein: CAISSGTSSYEQYF. CDR3 DNA sequence: TGTGCCATCAGCTCCGGGACTAGCTCCTACGAGCAGTACTTC.

The CDR3 DNA reads TGTGCCATCAGTGCCCCGGGACAGCTTAAAGAGACCCAGTACTTC. Encoded protein: CAISAPGQLKETQYF. This chain links TRBV10-3 with TRBJ2-5, with 7 nucleotides matching TRBD1. Germline values: CDR1 ENHRY, CDR2 SYGVKD. With 4 bases clipped from V and 3 bases from J, the junction kept 8 bases outside the gene matches. There are 15 residues in the CDR3.

There are many counts of this clonotype. V and J are TRBV5-1 and TRBJ1-3; D unresolved. The germline V gene has CDR1 SGHRS and CDR2 YFSETQ. This CDR3 region has 14 residues. V was cut by 1 base and J by 2 bases, with 7 bases left in between. CDR3 protein: CASSLMGTGNTIYF. The CDR3 nucleotides read TGCGCCAGCAGCTTGATGGGCACTGGAAACACCATATATTTT.

V usage is TRBV24-1 and J usage is TRBJ2-7, with TRBD1 matching 8 bases. Germline V CDR1 and CDR2: KGHDR, SFDVKD. V dropped 5 bases and J dropped 6; count of bases not matched to a gene: 2. There are 12 residues in the CDR3. The CDR3 reads CATSGQGAEQYF. In DNA, the CDR3 is TGTGCCACCAGTGGCCAGGGGGCCGAGCAGTACTTC.

The rearrangement uses TRBV20-1 and TRBJ1-5; D possibly corresponds to TRBD1 (5 bases). V dropped 3 bases and J dropped 5 bases, with 20 bases sitting between them. The CDR3 is 16 residues long. CDR1 is DFQATT and CDR2 is SNEGSKA in the germline V gene (reference sequence). CDR3 sequence reads: CSARVGREGAHQPQHF. The CDR3 DNA reads TGCAGTGCTAGGGTGGGGCGGGAAGGGGCCCATCAGCCCCAGCATTTT.

This clonotype was recorded many times. The chain joins TRBV15 to TRBJ1-4; 7 positions match TRBD1. This CDR3 spans 16 amino acids. Germline V gene sequence: CDR1 LNHNV, CDR2 YYDKDF (reference sequence). Trimming at V came to 5 bases and at J to 3 bases, leaving 9 bases not matched to a gene. The CDR3 here is CATSRNTGTANEKLFF. As DNA, the CDR3 is TGTGCCACCAGCCGGAATACCGGGACAGCTAATGAAAAACTGTTTTTT.

To note about this clonotype: The junction departs from germline at one end; a sequencing error may be responsible. The chain joins TRBV10-3 to TRBJ1-4, with TRBD1 matching over 12 bases. The CDR3 covers 16 residues. Germline lookup yields CDR1 ENHRY and CDR2 SYGVKD. CDR3 loop: CASSYSGTGGGEKLFF. The CDR3 coding sequence is TGTGCCAGCAGTTACTCCGGGACAGGGGGCGGTGAAAAACTGTTTTTT.

This clonotype has only a few counts. The V call is TRBV5-4, the J call TRBJ1-5, with TRBD1 as a possible D gene (5 bases). The germline V gene has CDR1 SGHNT and CDR2 YYREEE (reference sequence). V was shortened by 4 bases and J by 0 bases, with 23 bases between the two germline ends. The CDR3 consists of 19 residues. CDR3 region: CASSRSTGPRAYSNQPQHF. The CDR3, as DNA: TGTGCCAGCAGCCGATCAACGGGACCTAGGGCATATAGCAATCAGCCCCAGCATTTT. Complete variable domain (other parts from reference TRBV5-4 and TRBJ1-5): ETGVTQSPTHLIKTRGQQVTLRCSSQSGHNTVSWYQQALGQGPQFIFQYYREEENGRGNFPPRFSGLQFPNYSSELNVNALELDDSALYLCASSRSTGPRAYSNQPQHFGDGTRLSIL.

The chain uses TRBV10-3 and TRBJ1-3; 8 nucleotides align to TRBD1. The germline V gene has CDR1 ENHRY and CDR2 SYGVKD. Losses at the gene ends were 6 bases for V and 1 base for J; bases not matched to a gene: 5. CDR3 length equals 15 residues. CDR3 sequence reads: CAIRPGTGSGNTIYF. CDR3 in DNA: TGTGCCATCAGACCCGGGACAGGATCTGGAAACACCATATATTTT.

Many counts were recorded for this clonotype. The CDR3 DNA sequence: TGCAGTGCTAGAATGCTGGGGCAGGGCCGCTACACCTTC. It specifies CSARMLGQGRYTF. The V gene is TRBV20-1, the J gene TRBJ1-2, with a possible D match to TRBD1 (5 bases). Per germline, CDR1 DFQATT and CDR2 SNEGSKA (reference sequence). V was clipped by 2 bases and J by 9 bases, with 16 bases between them. This CDR3 comprises 13 residues.

This clonotype came up many times. This rearrangement joins TRBV29-1 to TRBJ1-1; 7 bases match TRBD1. In germline, CDR1 is SQVTM, CDR2 ANQGSEA. J gave up 0 bases and V 5 bases, and 3 bases lay outside the gene matches. This CDR3 is built from 13 residues. The CDR3 DNA sequence: TGCAGCGTTAACAGGGGAATGAACACTGAAGCTTTCTTT. Protein: CSVNRGMNTEAFF.

In this sample, this clonotype turned up a few times. V and J are TRBV2 and TRBJ1-2; D perhaps matches TRBD1 (6 bases). CDR3 length equals 15 residues. V was cut by 6 bases and J by 7 bases, with 21 bases left in between. Germline CDR1 and CDR2: SNHLY and FYNNEI. In nucleotides, the CDR3 is TGTGCCAGCAGACCCTCCGGGGGGCAGCTCGGTGGCTACACCTTC. This encodes CASRPSGGQLGGYTF.

The rearrangement joins TRBV20-1 to TRBJ2-2; D possibly uses TRBD1 or TRBD2 (5 bases each). CDR3 size: 14 residues. The V and J ends lost 3 bases and 3 bases respectively, with 11 bases between them. From germline, CDR1 is DFQATT and CDR2 SNEGSKA (reference sequence). CDR3 loop: CSARSGAYTGELFF. DNA of the CDR3: TGCAGTGCTAGGTCCGGGGCCTACACCGGGGAGCTGTTTTTT.

On this clonotype: Germline and junction disagree at one end, which may indicate a read error. The gene calls are TRBV7-2 and TRBJ1-3, with D perhaps TRBD1 (5 bases). The germline V gene has CDR1 SGHTA and CDR2 FQGNSA. CDR3 length: 14 residues. The DNA of the CDR3 is TGTGCCAGCAGCGTAGCGGGGGTCGGGAACACCATATATTTT. This sequence encodes CASSVAGVGNTIYF.

This chain joins TRBV25-1 and TRBJ1-5, with 7 bases that match TRBD1. The CDR3 runs to 15 residues. The V segment lost 4 bases and the J segment 5 bases; nucleotides outside the gene matches: 8. Germline-derived CDR1 and CDR2 are MGHDK and SYGVNS. DNA of the CDR3: TGTGCCAGCAGTGTGGGGACAGTGAACGATCAGCCCCAGCATTTT. Its protein product is CASSVGTVNDQPQHF.

The chain links TRBV14 to TRBJ1-2; D not certain. V lost 0 bases and J lost 3, with 11 bases in between. This CDR3 is 15 amino acids long. Germline-derived CDR1 and CDR2 are SGHDN and FVKESK. CDR3 amino acids: CASSQEWADYYGYTF. CDR3 nucleotides: TGTGCCAGCAGCCAAGAATGGGCAGACTACTATGGCTACACCTTC.

The rearrangement uses TRBV25-1 and TRBJ1-2, with 8 bases matching TRBD1. Per the germline V gene, CDR1 is MGHDK and CDR2 is SYGVNS. CDR3 length equals 13 residues. Losses at the gene ends were 10 bases for V and 5 bases for J; bases not matched to a gene: 9. The CDR3: CAIPQGANYGYTF. CDR3 in DNA: TGTGCCATACCGCAGGGGGCGAATTATGGCTACACCTTC.

As concerns this clonotype: A much larger clone differs from this one at a single base, so this may be a read error. This rearrangement joins TRBV7-2 to TRBJ2-7; perhaps TRBD1 as D (5 bases). The CDR3 loop spans 14 amino acids. The germline V gene has CDR1 SGHTA and CDR2 FQGNSA. Trimming stripped 3 bases from V and 2 bases from J, with 11 bases between. The CDR3 here is CASSLDQGTYEQYF. CDR3 bases: TGTGCCAGCAGCTTGGATCAGGGAACCTACGAGCAGTACTTC.

As regards this clonotype: No conserved phenylalanine or tryptophan ends this CDR3, so it is likely a read error. The J gene is TRBJ1-5, the V gene TRBV29-1; D gene ambiguous. From germline, CDR1 is SQVTM and CDR2 ANQGSEA. Trimming took off 4 bases at V and 7 bases at J, with 14 bases between the two ends. The CDR3 has 13 residues. CDR3 amino acids: CSVGEGPGQPQHL. CDR3 in DNA: TGCAGCGTTGGGGAGGGCCCTGGACAGCCCCAGCATCTT.

This chain links TRBV9 with TRBJ1-3; D remains ambiguous. Trimming shortened V by 0 bases and J by 2 bases, and 12 bases separated the two germline ends. The germline V gene encodes CDR1 SGDLS and CDR2 YYNGEE. This CDR3 contains 16 residues. The CDR3 is CASSVEGGSTGNTIYF. CDR3 bases: TGTGCCAGCAGCGTAGAAGGCGGTTCGACTGGAAACACCATATATTTT.

For this clonotype: At one boundary the junction diverges from the germline segment, which might be a read error. V is TRBV29-1 and J is TRBJ1-2; D is ambiguous. This CDR3 is built from 10 residues. Germline V CDR1 and CDR2: SQVTM, ANQGSEA. The CDR3 coding sequence is TGCAGCTTTGTCGTGGACGGGATTTCCTTC. Its translation: CSFVVDGISF.

The chain combines TRBV5-6 with TRBJ1-3, with TRBD1 identical over 8 bases. Trimming removed 3 bases from V and 0 bases from J; junction bases left unmatched: 5. The CDR3 is 16 amino acids. The germline gives CDR1 SGHDT, CDR2 YYEEEE. The CDR3 spells CASSYGTGFSGNTIYF. DNA of the CDR3: TGTGCCAGCAGCTATGGGACAGGTTTCTCTGGAAACACCATATATTTT. Complete variable domain (other parts from reference TRBV5-6 and TRBJ1-3): DAGVTQSPTHLIKTRGQQVTLRCSPKSGHDTVSWYQQALGQGPQFIFQYYEEEERQRGNFPDRFSGHQFPNYSSELNVNALLLGDSALYLCASSYGTGFSGNTIYFGEGSWLTVV.